These 9 T cell receptor beta chains were sequenced from one sample in a study of T-cell reconstitution after alpha-beta-depleted transplantation in children. During its preparation, the TCRbeta library received unique molecular identifiers. Via MiXCR, TCRdb re-called the PCR reads, giving one row per CDR3 protein. The table has 250,000 to 350,000 distinct CDR3 sequences, around 20% seen once. Sequencing used PBMCs, mostly from graft donor cells, obtained 180 days after TCRalphabeta/CD19-depleted stem cell transplant. These receptors came from a male patient between 5 and 17 years old who had a stem cell transplant for acute lymphoblastic leukemia, so the T cells may come from the graft donor.

This clonotype was counted between two and nine times. The chain carries TRBV7-1 and TRBJ2-7; D possibly matches TRBD1 or TRBD2 (7 bases each). TRBV7-1 is given ORF status, its function remaining uncertain. The CDR3 sequence is 22 residues long. V shed 3 bases and J shed 1 base, with 34 bases lying between them. The DNA for the CDR3 is TGTGCCAGCAGCTCTCCTACCCAGCTAGGGGGCAGGGGGGGCAAAGGGTCCTACGAGCAGTACTTC. Its translation is CASSSPTQLGGRGGKGSYEQYF.

This clonotype turned up a few times. This sequence joins TRBV14 and TRBJ2-2, with 11 positions matching TRBD2. V dropped 2 bases and J dropped 1; count of bases not matched to a gene: 3. Germline-derived CDR1 and CDR2 are SGHDN and FVKESK. The CDR3 covers 17 residues. CDR3 sequence reads: CASSQPGLAGNTGELFF. For the CDR3, the DNA is TGTGCCAGCAGCCAACCCGGACTAGCGGGGAACACCGGGGAGCTGTTTTTT.

CDR3 protein: CASSLGDRSSGNTIYF. CDR3 DNA sequence: TGCGCCAGCAGCTTGGGGGACAGGAGCTCTGGAAACACCATATATTTT. The V gene is TRBV5-1, the J gene TRBJ1-3, with TRBD1 matching 8 bases. CDR3 length: 16 amino acids. With 0 bases clipped from V and 0 bases from J, the junction kept 2 bases outside the gene matches. The V gene's germline CDR1 is SGHRS and CDR2 YFSETQ. The full variable domain, completed using reference TRBV5-1 and TRBJ1-3, is KAGVTQTPRYLIKTRGQQVTLSCSPISGHRSVSWYQQTPGQGLQFLFEYFSETQRNKGNFPGRFSGRQFSNSRSEMNVSTLELGDSALYLCASSLGDRSSGNTIYFGEGSWLTVV.

The sample holds a few counts of this clonotype. This chain uses TRBV27 with TRBJ2-7; TRBD2 aligns across 8 bases. The CDR3 is 15 residues long. The germline V gene has CDR1 MNHEY and CDR2 SMNVEV (reference sequence). The trim removed 4 bases at V and 0 bases at J, leaving 5 bases unmatched. The CDR3 loop reads CASSWGSGSSYEQYF. DNA of the CDR3: TGTGCCAGCAGTTGGGGGAGCGGGAGCTCCTACGAGCAGTACTTC.

Turning to this clonotype: The junction shows a germline mismatch at one end, possibly a read error. The chain links TRBV10-2 to TRBJ2-4, with TRBD2 identical over 12 bases. Germline V gene sequence: CDR1 WSHSY, CDR2 SAAADI. CDR3 length: 18 amino acids. The CDR3 nucleotides read TGCGCCAGCATGTGGCTAGCGGGAGGGGGGGTAGCCAAAAACAGTCAGTACTTC. It is translated as CASMWLAGGGVAKNSQYF.

V gene TRBV6-5 combines with J gene TRBJ2-5; D is ambiguous. CDR3 size: 14 residues. Trimming pared 4 bases from V and 1 base from J, leaving 10 bases between. Germline V gives CDR1 MNHEY, CDR2 SVGAGI. This CDR3 reads CASSSEVFQETQYF. The DNA of the CDR3 is TGTGCCAGCAGTTCAGAGGTTTTCCAAGAGACCCAGTACTTC.

A few counts support this clonotype. The chain couples TRBV11-2 to TRBJ2-1; TRBD2 agrees at 13 bases. With V trimmed by 5 bases and J by 1 base, 8 bases remained unmatched. This CDR3 region has 18 residues. Germline loops: CDR1 SGHAT, CDR2 FQNNGV. The CDR3: CASSVLAGGPQSYNEQFF. The CDR3 DNA reads TGTGCCAGCAGCGTACTAGCGGGGGGGCCTCAATCCTACAATGAGCAGTTCTTC.

As DNA, the CDR3 is TGTGCCAGCTCACAGCGGACAGGGAGGGACTATGGCTACACCTTC. Amino acids: CASSQRTGRDYGYTF. The chain couples TRBV18 to TRBJ1-2; TRBD1 agrees at 8 bases. This CDR3 comprises 15 residues. Looked up from germline, CDR1 is KGHSH and CDR2 is LQKENI. Trimming cost V 4 bases and J 3 bases; bases outside gene matches: 7.

The gene calls are TRBV5-1 and TRBJ2-7; D call uncertain. Germline loops: CDR1 SGHRS, CDR2 YFSETQ. The CDR3 is 14 residues long. V was cut by 5 bases and J by 5 bases, with 17 bases left in between. The CDR3 protein is CASSGRKEFHEQYF. In DNA form, the CDR3 reads TGCGCCAGCAGTGGAAGGAAGGAATTCCACGAGCAGTACTTC.